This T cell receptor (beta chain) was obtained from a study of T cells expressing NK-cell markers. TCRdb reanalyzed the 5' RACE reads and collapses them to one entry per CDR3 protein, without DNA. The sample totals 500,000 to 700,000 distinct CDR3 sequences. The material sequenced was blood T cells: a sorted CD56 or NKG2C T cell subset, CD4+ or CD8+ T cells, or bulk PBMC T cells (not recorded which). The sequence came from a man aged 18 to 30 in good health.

CDR3 residues: CASSRKGLAGVDEQYF. The V call is TRBV5-4, the J call TRBJ2-7; the TRBD2 assignment by TCRdb is unverifiable without DNA. Germline CDR1 is SGHNT and CDR2 is YYREEE (reference sequence). The CDR3 length is 16 residues.